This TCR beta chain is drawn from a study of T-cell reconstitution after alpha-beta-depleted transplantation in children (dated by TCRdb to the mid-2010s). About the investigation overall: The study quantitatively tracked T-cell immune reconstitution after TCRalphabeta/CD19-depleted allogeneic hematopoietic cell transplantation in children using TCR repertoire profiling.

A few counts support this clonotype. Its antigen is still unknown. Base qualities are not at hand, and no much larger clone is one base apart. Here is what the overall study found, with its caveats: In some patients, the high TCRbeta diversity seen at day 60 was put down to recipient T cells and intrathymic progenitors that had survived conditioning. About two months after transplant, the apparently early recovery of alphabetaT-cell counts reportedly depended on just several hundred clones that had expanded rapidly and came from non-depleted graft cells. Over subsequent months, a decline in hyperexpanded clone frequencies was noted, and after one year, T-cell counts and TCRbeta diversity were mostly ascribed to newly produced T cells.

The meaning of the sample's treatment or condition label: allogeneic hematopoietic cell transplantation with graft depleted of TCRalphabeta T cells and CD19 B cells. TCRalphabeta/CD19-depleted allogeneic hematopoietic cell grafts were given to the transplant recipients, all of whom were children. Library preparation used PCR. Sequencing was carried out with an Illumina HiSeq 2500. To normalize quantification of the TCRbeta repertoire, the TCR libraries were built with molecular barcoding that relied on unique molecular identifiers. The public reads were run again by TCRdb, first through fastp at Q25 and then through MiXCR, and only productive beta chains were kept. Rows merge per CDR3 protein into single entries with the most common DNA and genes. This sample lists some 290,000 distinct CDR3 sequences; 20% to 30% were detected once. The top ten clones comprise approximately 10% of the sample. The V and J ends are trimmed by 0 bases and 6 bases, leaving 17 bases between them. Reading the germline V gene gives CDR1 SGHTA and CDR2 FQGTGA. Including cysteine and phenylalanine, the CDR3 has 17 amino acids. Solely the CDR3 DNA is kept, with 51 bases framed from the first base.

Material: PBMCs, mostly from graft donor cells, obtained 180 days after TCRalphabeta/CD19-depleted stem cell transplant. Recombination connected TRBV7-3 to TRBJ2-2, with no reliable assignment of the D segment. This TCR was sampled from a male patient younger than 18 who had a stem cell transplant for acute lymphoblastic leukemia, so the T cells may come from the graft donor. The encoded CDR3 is CASSLTLTRDNPGELFF. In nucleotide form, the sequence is TGTGCCAGCAGCTTAACACTTACAAGGGATAATCCCGGGGAGCTGTTTTTT.